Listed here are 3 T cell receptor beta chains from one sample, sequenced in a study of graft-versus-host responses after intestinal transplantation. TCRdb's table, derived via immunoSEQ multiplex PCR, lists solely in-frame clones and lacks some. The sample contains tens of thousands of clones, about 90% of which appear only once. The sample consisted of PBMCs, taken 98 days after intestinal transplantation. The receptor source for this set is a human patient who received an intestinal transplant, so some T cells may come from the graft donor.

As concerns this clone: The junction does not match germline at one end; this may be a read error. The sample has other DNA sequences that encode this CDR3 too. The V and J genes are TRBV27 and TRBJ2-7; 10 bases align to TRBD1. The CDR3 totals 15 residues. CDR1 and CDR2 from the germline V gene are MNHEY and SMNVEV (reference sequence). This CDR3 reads CASSSGQGGPYEQYF. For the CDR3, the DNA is TGTGCCAGCAGTTCCGGACAGGGGGGCCCCTACGAACAGTACTTC.

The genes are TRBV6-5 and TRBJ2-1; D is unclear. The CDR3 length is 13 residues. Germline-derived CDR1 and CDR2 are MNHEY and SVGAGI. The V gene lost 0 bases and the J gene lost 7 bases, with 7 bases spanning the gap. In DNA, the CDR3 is TGTGCCAGCAGTTACTCATTCAGTAATGAGCAGTTCTTC. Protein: CASSYSFSNEQFF.

The CDR3 region has the DNA TGTGCCAGCAGCTTAGACCCCGCCAGGAAGCAGTACTTC. This encodes CASSLDPARKQYF. The rearrangement uses TRBV11-2 and TRBJ2-7; D remains ambiguous. V was cut by 0 bases and J by 8 bases, with 11 bases left in between. The CDR3 is made up of 13 amino acids. The germline V gene encodes CDR1 SGHAT and CDR2 FQNNGV.